This T cell receptor beta chain was identified during a study of shared clonotypes between healthy human individuals. Study-level findings and limits: Generally, estimated richness proved larger in naive subsets than it did in memory subsets. Only blood underwent sampling, and tissue repertoires likely differ. Shared across a few donors were around 4.7% of the naive CD4 clonotypes.

A word on this clone: Its cognate antigen is unknown.

The V end was cut by 4 bases, the J end by 2 bases, with 15 bases between. Germline V gene data show CDR1 as SGHAT and CDR2 as FQNNGV. The length of the CDR3 is 15 residues. Generated by immunoSEQ multiplex PCR, the TCRdb table keeps only in-frame clones and is missing some. Seen here are around 510,000 clones, around 95% observed once, and the top ten hold approximately 0.06%. In the CD4+ fraction, cells were divided into CD45RA+ naive and CD45RA-negative memory subsets. Sequenced material: naive CD4+ T cells sorted from blood. Subset denoted: CD45RA+ positively selected. The chain uses TRBV11-2 and TRBJ2-7, with a possible D match to TRBD1 (6 bases). The TCR was taken from a woman in her thirties in good health. CDR3 nucleotide sequence: TGTGCCAGCAGCTCGCCGACCGGGACACCCTACGAGCAGTACTTC. Its translation: CASSSPTGTPYEQYF.